This T cell receptor beta chain was profiled in a study of blood T cell repertoires in COVID-19. Study-level information: Acute-phase and convalescent COVID-19 samples originated in the United States, Italy and Spain. T cells, B-cell-depleted T cells, or PBMCs provided the cDNA or gDNA that served as material.

The assay was immunoSEQ multiplex PCR, and TCRdb's table has in-frame clones only and misses some. The data hold some 300,000 clones, with around 90% observed a single time. There are 16 residues in the CDR3. The V and J ends lost 3 bases and 2 bases respectively, with 13 bases between them. In germline, CDR1 is SGHTA, CDR2 FQGTGA. Enrollment of patients from Seattle took place during active infection, with longitudinal follow-up. The clonotype was recovered from a woman aged 40-49 years with COVID-19, enrolled during active disease. This chain links TRBV7-3 with TRBJ2-2; the D gene is possibly TRBD1 (6 bases). The sequencing sample was made of peripheral blood. The CDR3 coding sequence is TGTGCCAGCAGCTTGTTAGGGGGAGAAAACACCGGGGAGCTGTTTTTT. This sequence encodes CASSLLGGENTGELFF.